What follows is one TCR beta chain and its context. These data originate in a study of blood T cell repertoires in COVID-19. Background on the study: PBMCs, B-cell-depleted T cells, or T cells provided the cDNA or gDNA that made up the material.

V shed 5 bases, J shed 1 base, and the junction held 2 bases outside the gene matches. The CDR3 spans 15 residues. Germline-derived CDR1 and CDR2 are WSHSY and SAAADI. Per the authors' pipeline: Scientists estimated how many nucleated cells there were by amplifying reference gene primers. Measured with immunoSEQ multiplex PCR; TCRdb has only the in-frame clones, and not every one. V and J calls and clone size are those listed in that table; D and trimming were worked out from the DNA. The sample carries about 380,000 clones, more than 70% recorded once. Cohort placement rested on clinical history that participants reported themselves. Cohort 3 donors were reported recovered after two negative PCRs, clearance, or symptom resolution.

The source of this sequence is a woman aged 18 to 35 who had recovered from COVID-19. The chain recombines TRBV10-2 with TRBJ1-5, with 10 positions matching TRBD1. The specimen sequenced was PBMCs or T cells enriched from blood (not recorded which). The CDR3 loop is CASSRQGASNQPQHF. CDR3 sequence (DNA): TGCGCCAGCAGTCGACAGGGGGCGAGCAATCAGCCCCAGCATTTT.